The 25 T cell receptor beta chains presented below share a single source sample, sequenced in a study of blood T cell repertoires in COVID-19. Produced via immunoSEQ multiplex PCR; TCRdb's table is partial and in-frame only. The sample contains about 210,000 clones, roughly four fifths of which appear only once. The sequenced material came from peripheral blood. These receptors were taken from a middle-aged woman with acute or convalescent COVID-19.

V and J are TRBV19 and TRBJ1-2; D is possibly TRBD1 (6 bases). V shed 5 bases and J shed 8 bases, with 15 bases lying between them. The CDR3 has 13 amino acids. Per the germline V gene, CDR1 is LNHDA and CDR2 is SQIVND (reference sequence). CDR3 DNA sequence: TGTGCCAGTAGTCCAGACAGGCGACGGGGCTACACCTTC. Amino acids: CASSPDRRRGYTF.

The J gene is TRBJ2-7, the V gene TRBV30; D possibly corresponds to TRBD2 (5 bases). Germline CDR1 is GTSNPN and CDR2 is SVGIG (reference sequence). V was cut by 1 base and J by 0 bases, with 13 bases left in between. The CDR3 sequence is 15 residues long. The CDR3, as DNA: TGTGCCTGGAGTGCCCTGAGGGAGAGCTCCTACGAGCAGTACTTC. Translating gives CAWSALRESSYEQYF. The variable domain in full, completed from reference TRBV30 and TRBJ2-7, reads SQTIHQWPATLVQPVGSPLSLECTVEGTSNPNLYWYRQAAGRGLQLLFYSVGIGQISSEVPQNLSASRPQDRQFILSSKKLLLSDSGFYLCAWSALRESSYEQYFGPGTRLTVT.

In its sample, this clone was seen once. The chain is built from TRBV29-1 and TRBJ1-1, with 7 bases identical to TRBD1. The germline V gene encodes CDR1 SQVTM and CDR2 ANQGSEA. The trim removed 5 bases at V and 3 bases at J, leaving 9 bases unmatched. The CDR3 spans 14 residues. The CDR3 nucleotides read TGCAGCGTTCAACCGAGGGGGCCTGACACTGAAGCTTTCTTT. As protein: CSVQPRGPDTEAFF.

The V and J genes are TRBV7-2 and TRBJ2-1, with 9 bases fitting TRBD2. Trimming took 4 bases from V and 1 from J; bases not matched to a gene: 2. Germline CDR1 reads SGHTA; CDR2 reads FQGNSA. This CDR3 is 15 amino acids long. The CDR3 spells CASSSGLASYNEQFF. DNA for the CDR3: TGTGCCAGCAGCTCCGGACTAGCGTCCTACAATGAGCAGTTCTTC.

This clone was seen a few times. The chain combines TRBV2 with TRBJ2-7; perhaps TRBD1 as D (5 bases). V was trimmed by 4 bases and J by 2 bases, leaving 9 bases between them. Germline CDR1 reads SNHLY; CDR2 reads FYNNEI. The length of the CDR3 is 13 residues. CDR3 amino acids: CASSVWGPYEQYF. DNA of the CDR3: TGTGCCAGCAGTGTGTGGGGCCCCTACGAGCAGTACTTC.

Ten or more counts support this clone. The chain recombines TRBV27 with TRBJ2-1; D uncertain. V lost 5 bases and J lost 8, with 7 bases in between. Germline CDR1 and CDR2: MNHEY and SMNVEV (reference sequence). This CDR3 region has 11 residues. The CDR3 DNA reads TGTGCCAGCAGTGCCCAGGATGAGCAGTTCTTC. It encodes CASSAQDEQFF.

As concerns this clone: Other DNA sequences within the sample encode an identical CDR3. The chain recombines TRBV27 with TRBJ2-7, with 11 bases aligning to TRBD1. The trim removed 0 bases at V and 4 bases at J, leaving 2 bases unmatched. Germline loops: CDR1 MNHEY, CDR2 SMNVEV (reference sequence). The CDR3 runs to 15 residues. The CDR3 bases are TGTGCCAGCAGTTTATCAGGGACAGGGGGGTACGAGCAGTACTTC. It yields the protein CASSLSGTGGYEQYF.

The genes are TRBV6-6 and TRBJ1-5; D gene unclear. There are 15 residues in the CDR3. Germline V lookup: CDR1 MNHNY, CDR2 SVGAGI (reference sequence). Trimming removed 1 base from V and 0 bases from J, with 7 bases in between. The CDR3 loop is CASSYYEGSNQPQHF. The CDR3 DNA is TGTGCCAGCAGTTACTATGAGGGTAGCAATCAGCCCCAGCATTTT.

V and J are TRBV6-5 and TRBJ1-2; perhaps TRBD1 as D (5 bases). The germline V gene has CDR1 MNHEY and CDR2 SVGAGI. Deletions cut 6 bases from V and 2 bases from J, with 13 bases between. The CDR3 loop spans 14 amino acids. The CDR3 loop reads CASSAGPFNYGYTF. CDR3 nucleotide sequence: TGTGCCAGCAGCGCGGGGCCTTTCAACTATGGCTACACCTTC.

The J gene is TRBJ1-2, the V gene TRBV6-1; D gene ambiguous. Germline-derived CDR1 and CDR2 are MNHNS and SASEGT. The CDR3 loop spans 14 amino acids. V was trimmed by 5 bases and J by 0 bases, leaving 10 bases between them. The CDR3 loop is CASSSLGTNYGYTF. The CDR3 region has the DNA TGTGCCAGCAGTTCCTTGGGCACTAACTATGGCTACACCTTC.

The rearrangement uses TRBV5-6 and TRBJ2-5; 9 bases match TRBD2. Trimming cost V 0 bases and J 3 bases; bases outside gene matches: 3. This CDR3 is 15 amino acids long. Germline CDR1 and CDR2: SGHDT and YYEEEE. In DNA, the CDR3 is TGTGCCAGCAGCTTGGGCGGGGGGGCCGAAGAGACCCAGTACTTC. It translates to CASSLGGGAEETQYF.

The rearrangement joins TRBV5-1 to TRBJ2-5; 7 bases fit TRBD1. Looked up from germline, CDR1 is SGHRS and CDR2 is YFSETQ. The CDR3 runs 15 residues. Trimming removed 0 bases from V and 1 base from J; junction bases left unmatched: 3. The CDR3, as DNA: TGCGCCAGCAGCTTGGAAGGGGGCAGCCAAGAGACCCAGTACTTC. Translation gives CASSLEGGSQETQYF.

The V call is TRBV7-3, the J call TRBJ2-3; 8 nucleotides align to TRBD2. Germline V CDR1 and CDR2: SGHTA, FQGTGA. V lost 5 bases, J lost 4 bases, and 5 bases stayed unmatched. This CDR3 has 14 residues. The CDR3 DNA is TGTGCCAGCAGCCAATCCGGGGGGGCAGATACGCAGTATTTT. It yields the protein CASSQSGGADTQYF.

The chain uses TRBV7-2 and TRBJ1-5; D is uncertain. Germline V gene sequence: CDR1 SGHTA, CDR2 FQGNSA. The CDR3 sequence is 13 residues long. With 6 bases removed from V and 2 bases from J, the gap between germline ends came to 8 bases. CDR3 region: CASSSSGNQPQHF. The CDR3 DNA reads TGTGCCAGCAGTTCCTCGGGCAATCAGCCCCAGCATTTT.

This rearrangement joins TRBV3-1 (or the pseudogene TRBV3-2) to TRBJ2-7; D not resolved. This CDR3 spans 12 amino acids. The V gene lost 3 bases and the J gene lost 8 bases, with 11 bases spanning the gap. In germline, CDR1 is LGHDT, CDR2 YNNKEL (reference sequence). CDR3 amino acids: CASSHEETQQYF. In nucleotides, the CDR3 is TGTGCCAGCAGCCACGAGGAGACTCAGCAGTACTTC.

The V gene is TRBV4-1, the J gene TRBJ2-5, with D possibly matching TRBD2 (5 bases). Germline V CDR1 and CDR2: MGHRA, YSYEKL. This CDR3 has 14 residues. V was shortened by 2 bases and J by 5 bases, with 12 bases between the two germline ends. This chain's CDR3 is CASSQFQLAETQYF. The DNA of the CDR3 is TGCGCCAGCAGCCAATTTCAGCTAGCTGAGACCCAGTACTTC.

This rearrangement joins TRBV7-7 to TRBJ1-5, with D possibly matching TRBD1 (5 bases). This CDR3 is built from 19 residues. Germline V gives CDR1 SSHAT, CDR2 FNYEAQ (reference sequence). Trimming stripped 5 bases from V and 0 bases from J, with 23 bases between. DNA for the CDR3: TGTGCCAGCAGCCCCAGTGGGGGGGACTATCTTTATAGCAATCAGCCCCAGCATTTT. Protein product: CASSPSGGDYLYSNQPQHF.

In nucleotides, the CDR3 is TGTGCCAGCAGTTACGCGGCGACAGGGGAAAATCAGCCCCAGCATTTT. Its translation is CASSYAATGENQPQHF. V is TRBV6-2 or TRBV6-3 and J is TRBJ1-5, with 8 bases aligning to TRBD1. The V gene's germline CDR1 is MNHEY and CDR2 SVGEGT. V was pared by 2 bases and J by 4 bases, with 7 bases of the junction left unmatched. The CDR3 extends over 16 amino acids.

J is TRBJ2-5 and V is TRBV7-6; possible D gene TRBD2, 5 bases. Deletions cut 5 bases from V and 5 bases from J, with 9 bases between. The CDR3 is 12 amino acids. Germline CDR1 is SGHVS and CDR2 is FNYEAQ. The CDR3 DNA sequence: TGTGCCAGCAGCCCCACTAGGGAGACCCAGTACTTC. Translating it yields CASSPTRETQYF.

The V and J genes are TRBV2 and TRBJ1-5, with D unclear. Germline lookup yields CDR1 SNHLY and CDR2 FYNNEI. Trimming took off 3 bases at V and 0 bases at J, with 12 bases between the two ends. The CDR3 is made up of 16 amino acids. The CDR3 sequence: CASSDGRSYSNQPQHF. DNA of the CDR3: TGTGCCAGCAGTGATGGGAGAAGTTATAGCAATCAGCCCCAGCATTTT.

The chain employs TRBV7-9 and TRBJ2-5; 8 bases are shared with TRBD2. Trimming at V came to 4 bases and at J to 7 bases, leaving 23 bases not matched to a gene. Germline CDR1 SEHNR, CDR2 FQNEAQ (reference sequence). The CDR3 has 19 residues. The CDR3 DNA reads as TGTGCCAGCAGCTCATTAGTTCTTTCGGGGGCTAGCGGGCATGCGACCCAGTACTTC. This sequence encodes CASSSLVLSGASGHATQYF.

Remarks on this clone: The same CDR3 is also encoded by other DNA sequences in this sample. The CDR3 DNA reads TGTGCCAGCAGCCCCGGACAGATCTATGGCTACACCTTC. It translates to CASSPGQIYGYTF. The chain couples TRBV27 to TRBJ1-2; a possible D gene is TRBD1 (6 bases). This CDR3 contains 13 residues. Germline V gene sequence: CDR1 MNHEY, CDR2 SMNVEV (reference sequence). Trimming stripped 6 bases from V and 4 bases from J, with 12 bases between.

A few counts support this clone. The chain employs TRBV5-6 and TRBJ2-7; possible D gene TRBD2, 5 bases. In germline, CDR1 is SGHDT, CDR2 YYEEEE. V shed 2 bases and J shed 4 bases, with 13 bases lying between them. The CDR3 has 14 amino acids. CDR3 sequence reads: CASSLWAADYEQYF. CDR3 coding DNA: TGTGCCAGCAGCTTATGGGCAGCGGATTACGAGCAGTACTTC.

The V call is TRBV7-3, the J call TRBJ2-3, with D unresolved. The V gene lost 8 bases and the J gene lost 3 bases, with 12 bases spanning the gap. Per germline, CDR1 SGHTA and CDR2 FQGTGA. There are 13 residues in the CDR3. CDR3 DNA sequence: TGTGCCAGCGGTGACCGAGCGACAGATACGCAGTATTTT. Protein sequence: CASGDRATDTQYF. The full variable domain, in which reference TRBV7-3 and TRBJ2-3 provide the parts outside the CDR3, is GAGVSQTPSNKVTEKGKYVELRCDPISGHTALYWYRQSLGQGPEFLIYFQGTGAADDSGLPNDRFFAVRPEGSVSTLKIQRTERGDSAVYLCASGDRATDTQYFGPGTRLTVL.

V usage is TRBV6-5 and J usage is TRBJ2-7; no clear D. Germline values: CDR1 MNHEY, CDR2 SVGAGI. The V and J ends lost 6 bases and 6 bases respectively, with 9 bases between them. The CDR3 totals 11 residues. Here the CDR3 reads CASSHAGEQYF. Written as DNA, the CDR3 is TGTGCCAGCAGCCACGCCGGCGAGCAGTACTTC.